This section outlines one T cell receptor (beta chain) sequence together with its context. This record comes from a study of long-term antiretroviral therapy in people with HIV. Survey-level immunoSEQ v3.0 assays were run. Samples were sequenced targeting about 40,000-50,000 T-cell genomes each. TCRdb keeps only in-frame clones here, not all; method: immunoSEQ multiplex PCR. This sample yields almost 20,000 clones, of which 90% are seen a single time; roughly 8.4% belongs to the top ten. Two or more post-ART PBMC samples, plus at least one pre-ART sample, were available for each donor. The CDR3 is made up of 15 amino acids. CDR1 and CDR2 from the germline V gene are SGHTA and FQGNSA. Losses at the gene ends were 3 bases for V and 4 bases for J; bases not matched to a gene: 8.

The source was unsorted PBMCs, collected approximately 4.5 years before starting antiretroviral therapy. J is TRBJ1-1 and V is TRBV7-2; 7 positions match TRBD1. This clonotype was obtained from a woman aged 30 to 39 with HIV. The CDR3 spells CASSFRQGGSTEAFF. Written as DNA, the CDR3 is TGTGCCAGCAGCTTTAGACAGGGTGGGAGCACTGAAGCTTTCTTT.